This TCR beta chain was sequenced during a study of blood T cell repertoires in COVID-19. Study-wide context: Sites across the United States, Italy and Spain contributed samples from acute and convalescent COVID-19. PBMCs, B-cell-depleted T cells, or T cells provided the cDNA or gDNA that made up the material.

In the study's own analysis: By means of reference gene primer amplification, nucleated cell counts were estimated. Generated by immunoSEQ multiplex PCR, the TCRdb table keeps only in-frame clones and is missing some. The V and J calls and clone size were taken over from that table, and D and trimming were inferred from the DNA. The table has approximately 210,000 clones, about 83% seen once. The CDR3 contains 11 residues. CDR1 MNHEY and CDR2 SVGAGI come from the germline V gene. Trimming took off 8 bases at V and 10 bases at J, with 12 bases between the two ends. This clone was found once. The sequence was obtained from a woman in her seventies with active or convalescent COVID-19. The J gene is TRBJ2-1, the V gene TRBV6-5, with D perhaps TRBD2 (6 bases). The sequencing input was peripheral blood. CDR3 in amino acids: CASHRAGEQFF. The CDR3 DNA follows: TGTGCCAGCCATCGGGCGGGGGAGCAGTTCTTC.